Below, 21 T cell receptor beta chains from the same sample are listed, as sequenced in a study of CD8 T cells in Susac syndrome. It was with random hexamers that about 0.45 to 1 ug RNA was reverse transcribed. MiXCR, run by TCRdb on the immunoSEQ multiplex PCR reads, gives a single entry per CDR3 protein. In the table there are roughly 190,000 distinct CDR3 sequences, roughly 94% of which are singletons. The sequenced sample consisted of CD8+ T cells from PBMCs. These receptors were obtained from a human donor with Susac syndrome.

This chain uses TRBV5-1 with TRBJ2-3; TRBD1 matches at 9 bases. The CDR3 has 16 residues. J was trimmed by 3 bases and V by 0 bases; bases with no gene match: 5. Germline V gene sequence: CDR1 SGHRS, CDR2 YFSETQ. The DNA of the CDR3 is TGCGCCAGCAGCTTGGAGGGACAGGGTGTTACAGATACGCAGTATTTT. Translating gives CASSLEGQGVTDTQYF.

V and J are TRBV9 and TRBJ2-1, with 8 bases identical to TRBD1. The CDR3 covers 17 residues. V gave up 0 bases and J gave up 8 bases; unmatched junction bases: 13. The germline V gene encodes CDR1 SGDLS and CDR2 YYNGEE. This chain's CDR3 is CASSVVSTGGFKDEQFF. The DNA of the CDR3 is TGTGCCAGCAGCGTAGTAAGTACAGGGGGTTTTAAGGATGAGCAGTTCTTC. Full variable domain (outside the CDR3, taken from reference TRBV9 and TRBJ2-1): DSGVTQTPKHLITATGQRVTLRCSPRSGDLSVYWYQQSLDQGLQFLIQYYNGEERAKGNILERFSAQQFPDLHSELNLSSLELGDSALYFCASSVVSTGGFKDEQFFGPGTRLTVL.

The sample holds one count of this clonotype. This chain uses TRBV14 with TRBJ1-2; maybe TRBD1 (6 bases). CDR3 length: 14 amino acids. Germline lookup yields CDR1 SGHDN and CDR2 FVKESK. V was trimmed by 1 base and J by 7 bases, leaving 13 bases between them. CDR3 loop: CASSQGQVRGGYTF. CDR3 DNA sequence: TGTGCCAGCAGCCAAGGACAGGTGCGCGGTGGCTACACCTTC.

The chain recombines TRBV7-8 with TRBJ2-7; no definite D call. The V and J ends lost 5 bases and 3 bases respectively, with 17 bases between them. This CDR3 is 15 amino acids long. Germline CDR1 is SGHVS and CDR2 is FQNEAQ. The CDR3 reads CASSEEASLIYEQYF. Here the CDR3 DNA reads TGTGCCAGCAGCGAAGAAGCTAGTCTTATCTACGAGCAGTACTTC.

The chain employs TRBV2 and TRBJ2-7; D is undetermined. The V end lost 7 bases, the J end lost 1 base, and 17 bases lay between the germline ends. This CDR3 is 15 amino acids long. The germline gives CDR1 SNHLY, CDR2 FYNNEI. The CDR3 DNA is TGTGCCAGCATAGCAGCCGGTACGAGGTCCTACGAGCAGTACTTC. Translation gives CASIAAGTRSYEQYF.

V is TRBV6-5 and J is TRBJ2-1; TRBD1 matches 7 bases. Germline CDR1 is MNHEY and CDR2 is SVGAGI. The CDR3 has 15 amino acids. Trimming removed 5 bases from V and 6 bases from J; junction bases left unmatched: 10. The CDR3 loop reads CASSPQDRAGNEQFF. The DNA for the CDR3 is TGTGCCAGCAGTCCCCAAGACAGGGCTGGCAATGAGCAGTTCTTC.

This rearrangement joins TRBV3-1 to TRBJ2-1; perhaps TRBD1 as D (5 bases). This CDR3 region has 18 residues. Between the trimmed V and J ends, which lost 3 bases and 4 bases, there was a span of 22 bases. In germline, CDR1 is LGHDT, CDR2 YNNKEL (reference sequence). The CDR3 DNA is TGTGCCAGCAGCCATTCCAATGAGTTCGACAGAACATACAATGAGCAGTTCTTC. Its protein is CASSHSNEFDRTYNEQFF.

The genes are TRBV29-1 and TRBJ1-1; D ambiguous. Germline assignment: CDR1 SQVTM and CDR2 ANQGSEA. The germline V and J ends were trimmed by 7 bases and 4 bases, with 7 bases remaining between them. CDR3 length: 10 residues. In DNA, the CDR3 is TGCAGCGCCGTGTCCACTGAAGCTTTCTTT. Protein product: CSAVSTEAFF.

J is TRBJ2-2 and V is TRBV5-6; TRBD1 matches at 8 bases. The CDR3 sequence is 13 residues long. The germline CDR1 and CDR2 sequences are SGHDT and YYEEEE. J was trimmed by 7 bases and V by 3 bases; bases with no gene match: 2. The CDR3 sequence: CASSYTGGGELFF. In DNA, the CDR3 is TGTGCCAGCAGCTACACAGGGGGCGGGGAGCTGTTTTTT.

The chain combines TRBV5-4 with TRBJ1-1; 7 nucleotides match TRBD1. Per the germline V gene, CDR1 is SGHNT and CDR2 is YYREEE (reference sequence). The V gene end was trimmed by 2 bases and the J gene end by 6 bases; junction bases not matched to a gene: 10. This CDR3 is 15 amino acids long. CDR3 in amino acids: CASSLQDRDLPEAFF. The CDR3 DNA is TGTGCCAGCAGCTTACAAGACAGGGACCTCCCTGAAGCTTTCTTT.

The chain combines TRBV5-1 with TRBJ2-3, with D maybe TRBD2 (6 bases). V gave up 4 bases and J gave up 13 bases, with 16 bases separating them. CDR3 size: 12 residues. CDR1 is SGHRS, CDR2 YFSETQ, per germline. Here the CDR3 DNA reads TGCGCCAGCAGCGGTAACCGGGACTTTAAGTATTTT. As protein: CASSGNRDFKYF.

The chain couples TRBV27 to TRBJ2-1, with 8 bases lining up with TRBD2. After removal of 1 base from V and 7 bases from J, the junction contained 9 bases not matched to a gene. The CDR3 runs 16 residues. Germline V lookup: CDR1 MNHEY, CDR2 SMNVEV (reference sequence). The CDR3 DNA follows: TGTGCCAGCAGTTTATGGAGCGGGGGCAAAGGGAATGAGCAGTTCTTC. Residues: CASSLWSGGKGNEQFF.

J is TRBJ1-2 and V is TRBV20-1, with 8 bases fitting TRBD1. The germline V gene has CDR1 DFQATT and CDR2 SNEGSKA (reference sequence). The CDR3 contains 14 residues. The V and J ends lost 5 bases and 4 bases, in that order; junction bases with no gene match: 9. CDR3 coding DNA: TGCAGTGCTCGACCCCGGACAGGGAGCTATGGCTACACCTTC. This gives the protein CSARPRTGSYGYTF.

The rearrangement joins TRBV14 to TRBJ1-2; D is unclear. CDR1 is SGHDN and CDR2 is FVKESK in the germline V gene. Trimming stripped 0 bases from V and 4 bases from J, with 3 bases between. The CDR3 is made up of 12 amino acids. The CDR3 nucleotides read TGTGCCAGCAGCCAAGATTTCTATGGCTACACCTTC. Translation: CASSQDFYGYTF.

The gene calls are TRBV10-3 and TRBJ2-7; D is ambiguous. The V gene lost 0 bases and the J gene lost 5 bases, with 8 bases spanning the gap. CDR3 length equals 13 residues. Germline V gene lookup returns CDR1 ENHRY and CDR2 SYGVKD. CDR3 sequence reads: CAISESGVDEQYF. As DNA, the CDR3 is TGTGCCATCAGTGAGTCAGGAGTGGACGAGCAGTACTTC.

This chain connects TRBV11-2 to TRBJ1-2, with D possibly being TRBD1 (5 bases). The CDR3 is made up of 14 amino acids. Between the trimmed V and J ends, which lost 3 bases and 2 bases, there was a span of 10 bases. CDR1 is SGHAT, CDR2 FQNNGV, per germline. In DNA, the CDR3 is TGTGCCAGCAGCTTGTTGGGACTGAACTATGGCTACACCTTC. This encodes CASSLLGLNYGYTF.

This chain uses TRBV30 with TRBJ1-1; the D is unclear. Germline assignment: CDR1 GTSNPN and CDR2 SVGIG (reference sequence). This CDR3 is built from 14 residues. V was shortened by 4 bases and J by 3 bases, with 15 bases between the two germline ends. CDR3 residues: CAWTLTGWYTEAFF. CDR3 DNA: TGTGCCTGGACCCTAACTGGATGGTACACTGAAGCTTTCTTT. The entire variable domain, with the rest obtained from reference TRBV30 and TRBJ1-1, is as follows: SQTIHQWPATLVQPVGSPLSLECTVEGTSNPNLYWYRQAAGRGLQLLFYSVGIGQISSEVPQNLSASRPQDRQFILSSKKLLLSDSGFYLCAWTLTGWYTEAFFGQGTRLTVV.

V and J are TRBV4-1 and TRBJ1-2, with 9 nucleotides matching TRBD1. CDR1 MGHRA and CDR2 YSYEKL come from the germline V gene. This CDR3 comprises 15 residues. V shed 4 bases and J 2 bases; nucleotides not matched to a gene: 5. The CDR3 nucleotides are TGCGCCAGCAGCCTTCTCGGGACAGGGAACTATGGCTACACCTTC. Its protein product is CASSLLGTGNYGYTF.

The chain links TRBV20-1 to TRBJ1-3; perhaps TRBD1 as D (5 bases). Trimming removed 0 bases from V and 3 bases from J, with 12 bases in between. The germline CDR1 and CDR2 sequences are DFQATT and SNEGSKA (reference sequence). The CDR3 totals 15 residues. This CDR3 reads CSARDRGVFGNTIYF. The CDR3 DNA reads TGCAGTGCTAGAGATCGGGGGGTTTTTGGAAACACCATATATTTT.

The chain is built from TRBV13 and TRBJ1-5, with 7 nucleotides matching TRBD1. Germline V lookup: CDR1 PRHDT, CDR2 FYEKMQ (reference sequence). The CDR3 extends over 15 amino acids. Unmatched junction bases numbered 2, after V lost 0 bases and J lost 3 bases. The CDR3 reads CASSLGGQSNQPQHF. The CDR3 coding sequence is TGTGCCAGCAGCTTAGGGGGACAGTCCAATCAGCCCCAGCATTTT.

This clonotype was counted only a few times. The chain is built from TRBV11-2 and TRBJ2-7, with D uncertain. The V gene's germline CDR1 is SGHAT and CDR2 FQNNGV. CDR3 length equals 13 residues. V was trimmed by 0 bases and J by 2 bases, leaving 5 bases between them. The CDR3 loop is CASSLELAYEQYF. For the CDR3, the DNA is TGTGCCAGCAGCTTAGAGTTAGCCTACGAGCAGTACTTC. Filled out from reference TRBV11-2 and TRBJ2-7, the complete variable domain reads EAGVAQSPRYKIIEKRQSVAFWCNPISGHATLYWYQQILGQGPKLLIQFQNNGVVDDSQLPKDRFSAERLKGVDSTLKIQPAKLEDSAVYLCASSLELAYEQYFGPGTRLTVT.